These T cell receptor beta chains were read from a single sample in a study of blood T cell repertoires in COVID-19. Libraries were prepared by immunoSEQ multiplex PCR; TCRdb keeps only in-frame clonotypes and omits some of them. This sample has about 400,000 clones, with just under 90% found just once. Sequencing used PBMCs or T cells enriched from blood (not recorded which). These receptors all come from a woman in her twenties or thirties who had recovered from COVID-19. The conserved cysteine and the conserved F or W are not part of the CDR3 here.

13,TRBV15,ATSRDRGTARAAF
10,TRBV2,ASSEGGEPQH
12,TRBV7-2,ASSRRGTQETQY
13,TRBV15,ATSREGQGVREQY
11,TRBV3-1/TRBV3-2,ASSPTGYNEQF
11,TRBV2,ASSVEQGDTQY
14,TRBV24-1,ATSDPDREGPGELF
14,TRBV5-1,ASKPGFSANTGELF
11,TRBV24-1,ATSVTGIYGYT
12,TRBV5-4,ASTQGQRNTEAF
13,TRBV25-1,ASSERLAGGETQY
10,TRBV6-5,ASYRFSTEAF
12,TRBV30,AWKHRSSYNEQF
12,TRBV18,ASSRRGGFYEQY
14,TRBV19,ASSHGTGGGNQPQH
13,TRBV28,ASSLPQGQGAPLH
13,TRBV6-5,ASSLRDYHTGELF
13,TRBV28,ASSLGAGATYEQY
12,TRBV2,ASRDGQGASEQY
14,TRBV5-1,ASSLGPTRVGQPQH
11,TRBV29-1,SVDWDRGETQY
13,TRBV3-1/TRBV3-2,ASSQDNRGRDEQY
13,TRBV10-1,ASSTSGSSYNEQF
11,TRBV12-3/TRBV12-4,ASSLSRNEKLF
14,TRBV5-1,ASKRGTGTLQETQY
12,TRBV20-1,SASQGMGAYGYT
11,TRBV10-3,AISTDSGNEQF
13,TRBV30,AWSVQAGIYNEQF
18,TRBV5-1,ASSSPNVTIGEGANYGYT
11,TRBV7-9,ASSLVGDYGYT
12,TRBV2,ASSELAKLETQY
15,TRBV18,ASSPRAYSGGEETQY
11,TRBV12-3/TRBV12-4,ASKPTGPTEAF
13,TRBV7-8,ASSSKTRGPHGAF
11,TRBV11-2,ASKAGVSYEQY
12,TRBV15,ATSSTGISYGYT
13,TRBV4-2,ASSQDAGGQGEQF
14,TRBV9,ASSVGTSGAQETQY
12,TRBV19,ASSIGSSGNTIY
12,TRBV28,ASSFGGGHYGYT
13,TRBV7-2,ASSMAGGVTDTQY
13,TRBV5-4,ASSPGGLGRETQY
13,TRBV29-1,SVEVPPGSTDTQY
12,TRBV4-1,ASSRTSEAYEQY
11,TRBV10-1,ASRRTGSYEQY
13,TRBV6-2/TRBV6-3,ASSLGLAGGNEQF
13,TRBV15,ATSRGRTGSYEQY
12,TRBV9,ASSVKSAHYEQF
12,TRBV13,ASSHSQGLGEQY
14,TRBV30,AWSTTTGDSVEKLF
13,TRBV5-1,ASSEAPGQTYEQY
10,TRBV13,ASSSQGFGYT
13,TRBV7-8,ASSTPTGVEETQY